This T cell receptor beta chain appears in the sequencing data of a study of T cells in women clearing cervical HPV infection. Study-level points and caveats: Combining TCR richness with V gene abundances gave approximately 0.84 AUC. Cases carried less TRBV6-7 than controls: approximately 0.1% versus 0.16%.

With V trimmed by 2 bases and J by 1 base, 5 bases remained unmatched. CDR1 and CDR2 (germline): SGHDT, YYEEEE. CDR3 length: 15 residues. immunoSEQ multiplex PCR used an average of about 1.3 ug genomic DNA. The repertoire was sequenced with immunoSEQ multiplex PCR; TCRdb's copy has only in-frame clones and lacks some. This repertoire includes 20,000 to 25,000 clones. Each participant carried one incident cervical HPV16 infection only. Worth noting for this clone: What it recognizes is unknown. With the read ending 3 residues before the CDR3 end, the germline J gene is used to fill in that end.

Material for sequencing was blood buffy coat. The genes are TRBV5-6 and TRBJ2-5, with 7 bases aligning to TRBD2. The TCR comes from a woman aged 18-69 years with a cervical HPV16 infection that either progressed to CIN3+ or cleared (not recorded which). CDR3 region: CASSLDRGVQETQYF. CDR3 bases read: TGTGCCAGCAGCTTAGATCGGGGGGTCCAAGAGACC. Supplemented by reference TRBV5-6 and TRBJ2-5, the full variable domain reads DAGVTQSPTHLIKTRGQQVTLRCSPKSGHDTVSWYQQALGQGPQFIFQYYEEEERQRGNFPDRFSGHQFPNYSSELNVNALLLGDSALYLCASSLDRGVQETQYFGPGTRLLVL.